Listed below are T cell receptor beta chains from one sample, sequenced in a study of blood T cell repertoires in COVID-19. Using immunoSEQ multiplex PCR, the repertoire was profiled, and TCRdb retains in-frame clones only, with some absent. The profile covers 110,000 to 150,000 clones, with roughly four fifths appearing a single time and around 10% taken by the ten largest. The source material was peripheral blood. The receptors derive from a woman older than 75 in a cohort sampled during active or convalescent COVID-19. The conserved cysteine and the conserved F or W are not part of the CDR3 here. Fields, in order: V gene, J gene, CDR3 protein.

v_gene: TRBV5-1
j_gene: TRBJ2-5
CDR3aa: ASSFNTGSQETQY

v_gene: TRBV5-1
j_gene: TRBJ1-1
CDR3aa: ASGVLAGNTEAF

v_gene: TRBV7-3
j_gene: TRBJ2-3
CDR3aa: ASSLVSSDTQY

v_gene: TRBV5-1
j_gene: TRBJ1-6
CDR3aa: ASSYYAGASSYNSPLH

v_gene: TRBV7-2
j_gene: TRBJ1-2
CDR3aa: ASSLAFFYGYT

v_gene: TRBV5-4
j_gene: TRBJ1-1
CDR3aa: ASSSGQREAF

v_gene: TRBV28
j_gene: TRBJ1-2
CDR3aa: ASSPRWDRARLYYGYT

v_gene: TRBV7-2
j_gene: TRBJ2-1
CDR3aa: ASSLVSGGTFGEQF

v_gene: TRBV12-3/TRBV12-4
j_gene: TRBJ2-2
CDR3aa: ASSPGWTGELF

v_gene: TRBV7-2
j_gene: TRBJ2-3
CDR3aa: ASSLGQGPTQY

v_gene: TRBV19
j_gene: TRBJ1-6
CDR3aa: ASRTDRVSSYNSPLH

v_gene: TRBV4-2
j_gene: TRBJ2-1
CDR3aa: ASSQEISGGYNEQF

v_gene: TRBV2
j_gene: TRBJ2-5
CDR3aa: ASSPTSGGQETQY

v_gene: TRBV1
j_gene: TRBJ2-3
CDR3aa: TSSQLAWSTDTQY

v_gene: TRBV28
j_gene: TRBJ2-2
CDR3aa: ASSLPLGQGAHGELF

v_gene: TRBV2
j_gene: TRBJ2-3
CDR3aa: ASIGRGGQDTQY

v_gene: TRBV30
j_gene: TRBJ2-6
CDR3aa: AWSVRQGHGLSGANVLT

v_gene: TRBV3-1/TRBV3-2
j_gene: TRBJ2-7
CDR3aa: ASSPWDRAYEQY

v_gene: TRBV29-1
j_gene: TRBJ1-1
CDR3aa: SVAGTGLNTEAF

v_gene: TRBV6-4
j_gene: TRBJ1-2
CDR3aa: ASSANDRSVGYT

v_gene: TRBV24-1
j_gene: TRBJ1-4
CDR3aa: ATSDSSRQGAGEKLF

v_gene: TRBV28
j_gene: TRBJ1-1
CDR3aa: ASSQHQGYTEAF

v_gene: TRBV7-9
j_gene: TRBJ2-7
CDR3aa: ASSSPHDRASYEQY

v_gene: TRBV7-2
j_gene: TRBJ1-3
CDR3aa: ASSKGQSGNTIY